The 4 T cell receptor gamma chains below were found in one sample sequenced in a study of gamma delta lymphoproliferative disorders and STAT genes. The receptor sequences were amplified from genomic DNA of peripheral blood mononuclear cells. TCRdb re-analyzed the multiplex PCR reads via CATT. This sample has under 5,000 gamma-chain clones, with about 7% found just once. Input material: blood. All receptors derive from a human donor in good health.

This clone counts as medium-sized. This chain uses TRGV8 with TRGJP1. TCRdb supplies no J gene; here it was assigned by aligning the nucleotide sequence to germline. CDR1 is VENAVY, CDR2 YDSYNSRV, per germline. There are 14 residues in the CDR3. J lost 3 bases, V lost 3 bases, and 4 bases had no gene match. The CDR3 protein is CATWDVPTGWFKIF. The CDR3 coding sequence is TGTGCCACCTGGGATGTCCCCACTGGTTGGTTCAAGATATTT.

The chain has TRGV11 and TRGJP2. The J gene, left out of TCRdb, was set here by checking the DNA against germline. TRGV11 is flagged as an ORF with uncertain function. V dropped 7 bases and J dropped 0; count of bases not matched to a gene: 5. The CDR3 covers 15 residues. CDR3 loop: CACWITYSSDWIKTF. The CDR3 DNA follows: TGTGCCTGCTGGATAACCTATAGTAGTGATTGGATCAAGACGTTT.

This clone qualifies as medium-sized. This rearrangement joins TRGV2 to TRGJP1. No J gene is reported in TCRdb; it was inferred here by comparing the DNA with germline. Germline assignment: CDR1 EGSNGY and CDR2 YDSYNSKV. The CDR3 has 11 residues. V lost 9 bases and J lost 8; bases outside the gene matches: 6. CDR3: CATHPGWFKIF. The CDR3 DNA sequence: TGTGCCACCCACCCGGGTTGGTTCAAGATATTT.

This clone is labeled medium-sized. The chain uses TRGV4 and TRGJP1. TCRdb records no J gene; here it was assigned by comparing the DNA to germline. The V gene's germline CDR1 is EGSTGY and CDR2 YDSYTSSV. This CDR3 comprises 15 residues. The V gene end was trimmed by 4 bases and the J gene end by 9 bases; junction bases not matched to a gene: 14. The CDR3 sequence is CATWDTPRRSWFKIF. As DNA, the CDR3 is TGTGCCACCTGGGACACCCCCCGGCGGAGTTGGTTCAAGATATTT.